This passage covers 25 T cell receptor beta chains from one sample sequenced in a study of cytomegalovirus exposure and HLA in healthy donors. Primers for the PCR totalled 60 Vbeta and 13 Jbeta. Only in-frame clones appear in the TCRdb table, and some are missing; sequencing was by immunoSEQ multiplex PCR. Its clone listing holds 70,000 or so clones. Sequenced sample: PBMCs. These receptor sequences come from a man aged 40-49 years in good health and CMV-seronegative.

The J gene is TRBJ2-5, the V gene TRBV5-1; TRBD2 agrees at 15 bases. Germline-derived CDR1 and CDR2 are SGHRS and YFSETQ. This CDR3 region has 15 residues. The trim removed 4 bases at V and 5 bases at J, leaving 3 bases unmatched. In DNA form, the CDR3 reads TGCGCCAGCAGCCCGGGACTAGCGGGGGGTGAGACCCAGTACTTC. This sequence encodes CASSPGLAGGETQYF.

The rearrangement uses TRBV30 and TRBJ1-3, with unresolved D. This CDR3 contains 15 residues. Trimming removed 3 bases at V and 2 bases at J, with 14 bases between. CDR1 and CDR2 (germline): GTSNPN, SVGIG (reference sequence). The CDR3: CAWRKARHTGNTIYF. CDR3 nucleotide sequence: TGTGCCTGGAGGAAGGCCCGACATACTGGAAACACCATATATTTT.

This chain uses TRBV6-5 with TRBJ2-1; D gene ambiguous. CDR1 and CDR2 from the germline V gene are MNHEY and SVGAGI. The CDR3 consists of 13 residues. With 4 bases removed from V and 5 bases from J, the gap between germline ends came to 9 bases. The CDR3 loop is CASSLDTDNEQFF. The CDR3 DNA reads as TGTGCCAGCAGTTTAGACACCGACAATGAGCAGTTCTTC.

V and J are TRBV9 and TRBJ2-7; 8 bases line up with TRBD2. The junction had 8 bases not matched to a gene; V was cut back by 2 bases and J by 4 bases. This CDR3 is 15 amino acids long. Germline CDR1 SGDLS, CDR2 YYNGEE. CDR3 sequence (DNA): TGTGCCAGCAGCGTGGGCGGGGGGCTAAGATACGAGCAGTACTTC. Translated: CASSVGGGLRYEQYF.

The rearrangement joins TRBV6-1 to TRBJ2-2, with 7 positions matching TRBD1. The germline V gene encodes CDR1 MNHNS and CDR2 SASEGT. The CDR3 has 17 residues. The J segment lost 1 base and the V segment lost 4 bases, leaving 9 bases of the junction unmatched. DNA of the CDR3: TGTGCCAGCAGTGGAAACAGGGGACCCCTGAACACCGGGGAGCTGTTTTTT. Amino acids: CASSGNRGPLNTGELFF.

The chain recombines TRBV2 with TRBJ2-3; the match to TRBD2 covers 7 bases. Germline V gene data show CDR1 as SNHLY and CDR2 as FYNNEI. This CDR3 is built from 13 residues. The J segment lost 5 bases and the V segment lost 4 bases, leaving 3 bases of the junction unmatched. The CDR3 reads CASSGGGLDTQYF. The CDR3 DNA reads as TGTGCCAGCAGTGGGGGGGGGTTAGATACGCAGTATTTT.

The chain joins TRBV7-9 to TRBJ1-4; 7 bases agree with TRBD1. Germline V CDR1 and CDR2: SEHNR, FQNEAQ (reference sequence). This CDR3 has 15 amino acids. Trimming removed 5 bases from V and 5 bases from J; junction bases left unmatched: 8. The CDR3 reads CASSPGDRSNEKLFF. CDR3 DNA sequence: TGTGCCAGCAGCCCAGGGGACAGATCAAATGAAAAACTGTTTTTT.

This chain connects TRBV7-2 to TRBJ1-4, with unresolved D. CDR3 length: 14 amino acids. Trimming shortened V by 1 base and J by 5 bases, and 8 bases separated the two germline ends. Per germline, CDR1 SGHTA and CDR2 FQGNSA. The CDR3 region has the DNA TGTGCCAGCAGCTTAGGAGGGCTCAATGAAAAACTGTTTTTT. Translating it yields CASSLGGLNEKLFF.

The V call is TRBV28, the J call TRBJ2-1; tentatively, D is TRBD2 (6 bases). The CDR3 has 13 residues. The germline V and J ends were trimmed by 5 bases and 6 bases, with 11 bases remaining between them. From germline, CDR1 is MDHEN and CDR2 SYDVKM. The DNA for the CDR3 is TGTGCCAGCAGTGCGTGGAGGGGCAATGAGCAGTTCTTC. Protein sequence: CASSAWRGNEQFF.

V gene TRBV19 combines with J gene TRBJ1-2; 8 bases match TRBD1. Unmatched junction bases numbered 11, after V lost 10 bases and J lost 4 bases. The CDR3 totals 14 residues. Germline V gene data show CDR1 as LNHDA and CDR2 as SQIVND (reference sequence). The chain's CDR3 is CATSDAGGPYGYTF. In DNA form, the CDR3 reads TGTGCCACCTCAGATGCAGGGGGCCCCTATGGCTACACCTTC. The entire variable domain, with the rest obtained from reference TRBV19 and TRBJ1-2, is as follows: DGGITQSPKYLFRKEGQNVTLSCEQNLNHDAMYWYRQDPGQGLRLIYYSQIVNDFQKGDIAEGYSVSREKKESFPLTVTSAQKNPTAFYLCATSDAGGPYGYTFGSGTRLTVV.

The chain uses TRBV5-6 and TRBJ2-1; TRBD2 aligns across 12 bases. The V gene end was trimmed by 3 bases and the J gene end by 2 bases; junction bases not matched to a gene: 6. CDR1 SGHDT and CDR2 YYEEEE come from the germline V gene. This CDR3 comprises 17 residues. CDR3 region: CASSSIGLAGTYNEQFF. The DNA of the CDR3 is TGTGCCAGCAGCTCCATTGGACTAGCGGGAACCTACAATGAGCAGTTCTTC.

The chain carries TRBV27 and TRBJ2-3; the match to TRBD2 covers 11 bases. V was pared by 4 bases and J by 2 bases, with 5 bases of the junction left unmatched. CDR3 length: 16 residues. From germline, CDR1 is MNHEY and CDR2 SMNVEV (reference sequence). Here the CDR3 reads CASSSETSGITDTQYF. Written as DNA, the CDR3 is TGTGCCAGCAGTTCAGAGACTAGCGGGATCACAGATACGCAGTATTTT.

The J gene is TRBJ2-2, the V gene TRBV14, with TRBD1 as a possible D gene (5 bases). The V and J ends lost 2 bases and 1 base respectively, with 11 bases between them. Germline CDR1 is SGHDN and CDR2 is FVKESK. CDR3 length equals 16 residues. The CDR3 loop reads CASSQILGLNTGELFF. The CDR3 DNA follows: TGTGCCAGCAGCCAAATCCTGGGGCTGAACACCGGGGAGCTGTTTTTT.

J is TRBJ2-1 and V is TRBV30; 7 positions agree with TRBD2. V lost 1 base and J lost 4; bases outside the gene matches: 10. This CDR3 has 16 amino acids. Germline CDR1 GTSNPN, CDR2 SVGIG (reference sequence). The CDR3 coding sequence is TGTGCCTGGAGTGCCCTGGCTAGCGGCACTTACAATGAGCAGTTCTTC. Translating gives CAWSALASGTYNEQFF.

This chain uses TRBV9 with TRBJ1-2; D ambiguous. Trimming took 3 bases from V and 4 from J, leaving 19 bases between them. The CDR3 runs 16 residues. Germline V CDR1 and CDR2: SGDLS, YYNGEE. CDR3 residues: CASSGGLPTLFYGYTF. The CDR3 DNA reads as TGTGCCAGCAGCGGAGGCTTACCAACCCTGTTCTATGGCTACACCTTC.

The J gene is TRBJ2-5, the V gene TRBV7-9; 10 positions match TRBD2. The end of the DNA is better explained by TRBJ2-7, so the J call may be wrong. CDR3 size: 15 residues. Germline V gene data show CDR1 as SEHNR and CDR2 as FQNEAQ (reference sequence). The CDR3 sequence is CASSLSAGGSYEQYF. In DNA form, the CDR3 reads TGTGCCAGCAGCTTATCAGCGGGAGGGAGCTACGAGCAGTACTTC.

The chain recombines TRBV11-2 with TRBJ2-7, with TRBD1 as a possible D gene (7 bases). The CDR3 runs to 15 residues. V dropped 5 bases and J dropped 6 bases, with 20 bases sitting between them. Germline CDR1 and CDR2: SGHAT and FQNNGV. This CDR3 reads CASSADRVVGGEQYF. The CDR3 DNA follows: TGTGCCAGCAGCGCCGACAGGGTCGTCGGGGGCGAGCAGTACTTC.

The V call is TRBV30, the J call TRBJ1-5, with D possibly matching TRBD1 (6 bases). V was cut by 0 bases and J by 6 bases, with 18 bases left in between. The CDR3 extends over 16 amino acids. Germline-derived CDR1 and CDR2 are GTSNPN and SVGIG (reference sequence). CDR3 sequence reads: CAWSVPWDKAVQPQHF. The CDR3 region has the DNA TGTGCCTGGAGTGTACCTTGGGACAAGGCGGTTCAGCCCCAGCATTTT.

The rearrangement links TRBV5-6 to TRBJ2-7; D possibly corresponds to TRBD1 (5 bases). Germline V gene lookup returns CDR1 SGHDT and CDR2 YYEEEE. The germline V and J ends were trimmed by 1 base and 1 base, with 6 bases remaining between them. The CDR3 length is 13 residues. CDR3 residues: CASSLRQSYEQYF. DNA of the CDR3: TGTGCCAGCAGCTTGAGACAGTCCTACGAGCAGTACTTC.

DNA of the CDR3: TGTGCCAGCAGTTTAAACGGTAACTATGGCTACACCTTC. Encoded protein: CASSLNGNYGYTF. This chain links TRBV27 with TRBJ1-2; D is unresolved. Germline V gene data show CDR1 as MNHEY and CDR2 as SMNVEV (reference sequence). Trimming pared 2 bases from V and 1 base from J, leaving 5 bases between. The CDR3 covers 13 residues.

The chain uses TRBV29-1 and TRBJ2-7; 8 bases line up with TRBD2. In germline, CDR1 is SQVTM, CDR2 ANQGSEA. The ends lost 6 bases at V and 2 bases at J; junction bases unmatched: 6. The CDR3 totals 13 residues. CDR3 sequence (DNA): TGCAGCGTAGCCGGGACTAGTACCTACGAGCAGTACTTC. Protein sequence: CSVAGTSTYEQYF.

CDR3 sequence reads: CASSLGRGRGREQYF. DNA for the CDR3: TGTGCCAGCAGCCTAGGCCGCGGCAGGGGCCGCGAGCAGTACTTC. The rearrangement uses TRBV6-6 and TRBJ2-7, with a possible D match to TRBD1 (6 bases). The ends were cut back, 6 bases at V and 6 bases at J, with 21 bases in the middle. Looked up from germline, CDR1 is MNHNY and CDR2 is SVGAGI (reference sequence). This CDR3 contains 15 residues.

The rearrangement links TRBV30 to TRBJ1-2; no firm D call. The CDR3 has 13 residues. The germline CDR1 and CDR2 sequences are GTSNPN and SVGIG (reference sequence). The germline V and J ends were trimmed by 5 bases and 4 bases, with 14 bases remaining between them. This CDR3 reads CAWHQAAGYGYTF. DNA for the CDR3: TGTGCCTGGCACCAGGCTGCCGGCTATGGCTACACCTTC.

The CDR3 coding sequence is TGTGCCACCAGCCCGACCGGTAGCGGGAGAACAGATACGCAGTATTTT. This gives the protein CATSPTGSGRTDTQYF. The rearrangement links TRBV15 to TRBJ2-3; 9 positions match TRBD2. In germline, CDR1 is LNHNV, CDR2 YYDKDF (reference sequence). The CDR3 runs to 16 residues. Trimming cost V 5 bases and J 3 bases; bases outside gene matches: 9.

This chain uses TRBV4-2 with TRBJ2-5; D gene unclear. The DNA end lines up better with TRBJ2-7; the J call may be wrong. In germline, CDR1 is LGHNA, CDR2 YNFKEQ. This CDR3 comprises 15 residues. CDR3 nucleotides: TGTGCCAGCAGCCAAGTAGTGGCAGACTCCTACGAGCAGTACTTC. Translating gives CASSQVVADSYEQYF.